This TCR beta chain was identified during a study of OX40 agonist ivuxolimab in advanced cancers. As for the study in general: Dose-escalation patients were diagnosed with hepatocellular carcinoma, melanoma, renal cell cancer or head and neck cancer.

The data were produced by immunoSEQ multiplex PCR, yet TCRdb's version contains in-frame clones alone and is incomplete. The sample records 90,000 to 100,000 clones, 90% to 96% being singletons. The sample consisted of CD4+ or CD8+ T cells sorted from blood, taken in a trial of the OX40 agonist ivuxolimab. The sequence was obtained from an adult with an advanced solid tumor such as melanoma, head and neck, liver or kidney cancer.

The CDR3 DNA is TGTGCCAGCAGTTCACTAGCGGGAGTAGCGGATACGCAGTATTTT. It translates to CASSSLAGVADTQYF. The chain carries TRBV28 and TRBJ2-3; 11 bases are shared with TRBD2. This CDR3 contains 15 residues. With 4 bases clipped from V and 6 bases from J, the junction kept 6 bases outside the gene matches. CDR1 MDHEN and CDR2 SYDVKM come from the germline V gene.